The next 31 T cell receptor beta chains were all read from a single sample in a study of naive and memory T cell subsets. Both TRBC1 and TRBC2 were covered by a beta constant-region primer of two equimolar oligonucleotides. Ligated cDNA was amplified by four rounds of PCR with nested alpha and beta constant-region primers and SP2. One entry per CDR3 protein results from TCRdb running MiXCR on the UMI-ligation and nested PCR reads. There are 95,000 to 150,000 distinct CDR3 sequences in the sample; 35% to 45% occur only once, and 0.9% lies in the top ten. Material for sequencing was central memory CD4+ T cells from blood. The receptors come from a human donor in good health.

This chain links TRBV5-1 with TRBJ2-2; D call uncertain. V shed 0 bases and J shed 8 bases, with 26 bases lying between them. Germline V gene sequence: CDR1 SGHRS, CDR2 YFSETQ. This CDR3 region has 19 residues. CDR3 bases: TGCGCCAGCAGCTTGGCCCCCGCAGAGATCTCAGCGCGAATGGGGGAGCTGTTTTTT. This gives the protein CASSLAPAEISARMGELFF.

This clonotype appeared a few times. V gene TRBV5-1 combines with J gene TRBJ2-3, with D maybe TRBD2 (5 bases). This CDR3 spans 15 amino acids. Trimming pared 0 bases from V and 2 bases from J, leaving 10 bases between. CDR1 is SGHRS, CDR2 YFSETQ, per germline. As DNA, the CDR3 is TGCGCCAGCAGCTTGGAGGCAGCGGACACAGATACGCAGTATTTT. Its translation: CASSLEAADTDTQYF.

The chain uses TRBV28 and TRBJ2-2; 9 bases are shared with TRBD1. CDR3 length: 13 amino acids. V trimming: 6 bases; J trimming: 6 bases; junction bases outside the gene matches: 2. Germline V gene sequence: CDR1 MDHEN, CDR2 SYDVKM. This CDR3 is CASRRQGAGELFF. The DNA of the CDR3 is TGTGCCAGCAGGCGACAGGGGGCCGGGGAGCTGTTTTTT.

V gene TRBV19 combines with J gene TRBJ2-1; 7 bases map to TRBD2. V trimming: 5 bases; J trimming: 4 bases; junction bases outside the gene matches: 11. The CDR3 is 16 amino acids. Germline-derived CDR1 and CDR2 are LNHDA and SQIVND (reference sequence). CDR3 sequence (DNA): TGTGCCAGTAGTGTCGCCACTAGCGACCCTTACAATGAGCAGTTCTTC. Its protein product is CASSVATSDPYNEQFF.

There are a few counts of this clonotype. The J gene is TRBJ2-1, the V gene TRBV11-3, with D tentatively TRBD1 (6 bases). From germline, CDR1 is SGHNT and CDR2 YENEEA. V lost 3 bases and J lost 5, with 11 bases in between. This CDR3 contains 14 residues. The CDR3 is CASSFGDRNNEQFF. Here the CDR3 DNA reads TGTGCCAGCAGCTTCGGCGACAGGAACAATGAGCAGTTCTTC.

The DNA for the CDR3 is TGTGCCAGCAGTTTCATGCAGGCTAACAATCAGCCCCAGCATTTT. Translating gives CASSFMQANNQPQHF. The V call is TRBV12-3 or TRBV12-4, the J call TRBJ1-5; no clear D gene. Trimming cost V 3 bases and J 3 bases, with 12 bases left between them. The CDR3 is 15 residues long.

V gene TRBV29-1 combines with J gene TRBJ1-2, with TRBD1 matching over 12 bases. CDR1 and CDR2 (germline): SQVTM, ANQGSEA. CDR3 length: 14 amino acids. V shed 2 bases and J 5 bases; nucleotides not matched to a gene: 3. The CDR3 region is CSVEMGQGAYGYTF. Written as DNA, the CDR3 is TGCAGCGTTGAAATGGGACAGGGGGCGTATGGCTACACCTTC. The whole variable domain, remainder taken from reference TRBV29-1 and TRBJ1-2, is SAVISQKPSRDICQRGTSLTIQCQVDSQVTMMFWYRQQPGQSLTLIATANQGSEATYESGFVIDKFPISRPNLTFSTLTVSNMSPEDSSIYLCSVEMGQGAYGYTFGSGTRLTVV.

This chain connects TRBV28 to TRBJ1-1; D ambiguous. V was shortened by 8 bases and J by 10 bases, with 14 bases between the two germline ends. This CDR3 has 11 amino acids. Germline values: CDR1 MDHEN, CDR2 SYDVKM. CDR3 loop: CASPGRFGAFF. For the CDR3, the DNA is TGTGCCAGCCCTGGGAGATTTGGAGCTTTCTTT.

A few counts support this clonotype. This chain connects TRBV12-3 or TRBV12-4 to TRBJ2-7; TRBD1 might be the D (5 bases). The CDR3 has 11 residues. V lost 3 bases, J lost 7 bases, and 7 bases lay in between. CDR3: CASSFKGEQYF. The CDR3 coding sequence is TGTGCCAGCAGTTTCAAGGGGGAGCAGTACTTC.

The gene calls are TRBV5-5 and TRBJ1-5, with D unclear. This CDR3 has 14 residues. In germline, CDR1 is SGHKS, CDR2 YYEKEE (reference sequence). Trimming shortened V by 2 bases and J by 4 bases, and 10 bases separated the two germline ends. The CDR3 DNA follows: TGTGCCAGCAGCTTTGGGCGGACTAATCAGCCCCAGCATTTT. It encodes CASSFGRTNQPQHF.

V usage is TRBV28 and J usage is TRBJ2-3; 15 nucleotides match TRBD2. The CDR3 has 16 residues. The junction had 7 bases not matched to a gene; V was cut back by 6 bases and J by 6 bases. Germline CDR1 reads MDHEN; CDR2 reads SYDVKM. CDR3: CASRFGLAGGPDTQYF. The CDR3 DNA reads as TGTGCCAGCAGATTTGGACTAGCGGGAGGGCCTGATACGCAGTATTTT. Looking up the rest from reference TRBV28 and TRBJ2-3 gives the full variable domain: DVKVTQSSRYLVKRTGEKVFLECVQDMDHENMFWYRQDPGLGLRLIYFSYDVKMKEKGDIPEGYSVSREKKERFSLILESASTNQTSMYLCASRFGLAGGPDTQYFGPGTRLTVL.

V is TRBV18 and J is TRBJ2-7; the D is unclear. The CDR3 extends over 14 amino acids. Germline values: CDR1 KGHSH, CDR2 LQKENI. The germline V and J ends were trimmed by 3 bases and 2 bases, with 11 bases remaining between them. In DNA, the CDR3 is TGTGCCAGCTCACCGTCCCCTATTGCCTACGAGCAGTACTTC. Translating it yields CASSPSPIAYEQYF. Looking up the rest from reference TRBV18 and TRBJ2-7 gives the full variable domain: NAGVMQNPRHLVRRRGQEARLRCSPMKGHSHVYWYRQLPEEGLKFMVYLQKENIIDESGMPKERFSAEFPKEGPSILRIQQVVRGDSAAYFCASSPSPIAYEQYFGPGTRLTVT.

The chain joins TRBV28 to TRBJ2-3, with D perhaps TRBD1 (5 bases). This CDR3 has 16 residues. Per germline, CDR1 MDHEN and CDR2 SYDVKM. V was pared by 2 bases and J by 2 bases, with 14 bases between. The CDR3 nucleotides are TGTGCCAGCAGTTTACCCAGCCCAGGGCTCACAGATACGCAGTATTTT. Protein product: CASSLPSPGLTDTQYF. The full variable domain, completed using reference TRBV28 and TRBJ2-3, is DVKVTQSSRYLVKRTGEKVFLECVQDMDHENMFWYRQDPGLGLRLIYFSYDVKMKEKGDIPEGYSVSREKKERFSLILESASTNQTSMYLCASSLPSPGLTDTQYFGPGTRLTVL.

This rearrangement joins TRBV5-1 to TRBJ2-7; the D gene is possibly TRBD1 (6 bases). The germline V gene has CDR1 SGHRS and CDR2 YFSETQ. Between the trimmed V and J ends, which lost 4 bases and 5 bases, there was a span of 16 bases. The CDR3 is made up of 14 amino acids. The CDR3 protein is CASSPQGILDEQYF. The CDR3 region has the DNA TGCGCCAGCAGCCCACAGGGAATTCTGGACGAGCAGTACTTC.

The V call is TRBV29-1, the J call TRBJ2-5, with 9 positions matching TRBD1. Germline V gives CDR1 SQVTM, CDR2 ANQGSEA. This CDR3 spans 14 amino acids. J lost 5 bases, V lost 7 bases, and 11 bases had no gene match. The DNA of the CDR3 is TGCAGCGGCCAGGACAGGGGTTCGTGGGAGACCCAGTACTTC. It yields the protein CSGQDRGSWETQYF.

The chain joins TRBV20-1 to TRBJ2-7; D unresolved. Germline CDR1 reads DFQATT; CDR2 reads SNEGSKA (reference sequence). The CDR3 runs to 15 residues. The V end lost 3 bases, the J end lost 2 bases, and 17 bases lay between the germline ends. The CDR3 is CSASPNKILAYEQYF. CDR3 in DNA: TGCAGTGCTAGCCCAAACAAAATTTTAGCCTACGAGCAGTACTTC.

V is TRBV5-1 and J is TRBJ2-7, with TRBD2 matching over 9 bases. Germline assignment: CDR1 SGHRS and CDR2 YFSETQ. V gave up 0 bases and J gave up 4 bases; unmatched junction bases: 5. CDR3 length: 15 residues. The CDR3 sequence: CASSLGTSEVYEQYF. As DNA, the CDR3 is TGCGCCAGCAGCTTGGGGACTAGCGAAGTTTACGAGCAGTACTTC.

The chain couples TRBV28 to TRBJ1-3; D unresolved. The CDR3 has 14 residues. The V and J ends lost 3 bases and 4 bases respectively, with 10 bases between them. Germline CDR1 MDHEN, CDR2 SYDVKM. The CDR3 region is CASSLGQLGNTIYF. The CDR3 DNA is TGTGCCAGCAGTTTGGGCCAGCTCGGAAACACCATATATTTT.

This chain links TRBV28 with TRBJ2-1, with D perhaps assigned TRBD1 or TRBD2 (6 bases each). The CDR3 is 16 residues long. CDR1 is MDHEN, CDR2 SYDVKM, per germline. Trimming cost V 7 bases and J 0 bases, with 16 bases left between them. Written as DNA, the CDR3 is TGTGCCAGCACTTCTGGGGGGCGGGGCTCCTACAATGAGCAGTTCTTC. It specifies CASTSGGRGSYNEQFF.

The rearrangement links TRBV27 to TRBJ2-3; possible D gene TRBD1, 6 bases. Germline lookup yields CDR1 MNHEY and CDR2 SMNVEV (reference sequence). With 5 bases removed from V and 2 bases from J, the gap between germline ends came to 23 bases. The CDR3 extends over 18 amino acids. CDR3 amino acids: CASSTQGPSQTFTDTQYF. CDR3 nucleotides: TGTGCCAGCAGTACACAGGGTCCCAGCCAAACCTTCACAGATACGCAGTATTTT.

The V gene is TRBV11-3, the J gene TRBJ2-3; 7 positions agree with TRBD2. The CDR3 length is 15 residues. Per germline, CDR1 SGHNT and CDR2 YENEEA. V trimming: 3 bases; J trimming: 8 bases; junction bases outside the gene matches: 11. CDR3 loop: CASSFDGRNHATQYF. CDR3 bases: TGTGCCAGCAGCTTCGACGGGAGGAACCACGCTACGCAGTATTTT.

The chain is built from TRBV6-2 or TRBV6-3 and TRBJ2-3, with 10 bases identical to TRBD2. Germline V gene lookup returns CDR1 MNHEY and CDR2 SVGEGT. Germline trimming cut 10 bases from V and 0 bases from J; bases unmatched to any gene: 10. This CDR3 region has 16 residues. The CDR3 is CATSGTSESSTDTQYF. In nucleotides, the CDR3 is TGTGCCACCTCCGGGACTAGCGAATCTAGCACAGATACGCAGTATTTT.

This clonotype was counted only a few times. The chain uses TRBV5-1 and TRBJ2-5, with D possibly matching TRBD2 (5 bases). Germline loops: CDR1 SGHRS, CDR2 YFSETQ. The CDR3 has 14 amino acids. The ends were cut back, 2 bases at V and 4 bases at J, with 12 bases in the middle. This CDR3 is CASSLRGLRETQYF. DNA for the CDR3: TGCGCCAGCAGCTTAAGAGGGTTAAGAGAGACCCAGTACTTC.

V usage is TRBV6-2 or TRBV6-3 and J usage is TRBJ2-7, with a possible D match to TRBD2 (5 bases). With 4 bases removed from V and 3 bases from J, the gap between germline ends came to 16 bases. This CDR3 spans 15 amino acids. Germline V gene lookup returns CDR1 MNHEY and CDR2 SVGEGT. The CDR3 DNA is TGTGCCAGCAGTTCCCTGGGGAGAACATTCTACGAGCAGTACTTC. This translates into CASSSLGRTFYEQYF.

V usage is TRBV30 and J usage is TRBJ1-1; no clear D. Per the germline V gene, CDR1 is GTSNPN and CDR2 is SVGIG (reference sequence). The CDR3 totals 14 residues. The CDR3 is CARKDRLVSTEAFF. CDR3 DNA sequence: TGTGCTCGGAAGGACCGTCTAGTGAGCACTGAAGCTTTCTTT.

The V call is TRBV7-9, the J call TRBJ1-2; TRBD1 matches 8 bases. J gave up 8 bases and V 5 bases, and 10 bases lay outside the gene matches. The germline gives CDR1 SEHNR, CDR2 FQNEAQ (reference sequence). The CDR3 is made up of 14 amino acids. CDR3 residues: CASSPRQGTRGYTF. The CDR3 DNA reads as TGTGCCAGCAGCCCGAGACAGGGGACTCGGGGCTACACCTTC.

This clonotype was seen a single time. The chain is built from TRBV20-1 and TRBJ2-7, with D hard to call. This CDR3 is 13 amino acids long. V lost 4 bases to trimming and J lost 7 bases, with 17 bases between them. Germline-derived CDR1 and CDR2 are DFQATT and SNEGSKA (reference sequence). In DNA, the CDR3 is TGCAGTGCTACGGTAGGTTCGTTTGGAGAGCAGTACTTC. This gives the protein CSATVGSFGEQYF.

The chain combines TRBV13 with TRBJ2-4; tentatively, D is TRBD2 (6 bases). The CDR3 consists of 14 residues. Germline CDR1 PRHDT, CDR2 FYEKMQ (reference sequence). V was trimmed by 6 bases and J by 4 bases, leaving 13 bases between them. The CDR3 DNA reads as TGTGCCAGCAGTCCCGGAGGAGGGAAAAACATTCAGTACTTC. Translating gives CASSPGGGKNIQYF.

This clonotype occurred a few times. The chain combines TRBV12-3 or TRBV12-4 with TRBJ2-1; a possible D gene is TRBD1 (5 bases). V was pared by 4 bases and J by 4 bases, with 11 bases between. The CDR3 loop spans 14 amino acids. The CDR3 sequence: CASSSSDKYNEQFF. CDR3 bases: TGTGCCAGCAGTTCCTCGGACAAGTACAATGAGCAGTTCTTC.

The rearrangement uses TRBV28 and TRBJ2-4; D is unresolved. CDR3 length: 14 residues. V lost 3 bases, J lost 4 bases, and 10 bases lay in between. Germline V gene lookup returns CDR1 MDHEN and CDR2 SYDVKM. CDR3 nucleotides: TGTGCCAGCAGTTTCCCCTCAGGAAAAAACATTCAGTACTTC. It codes for CASSFPSGKNIQYF.

In this sample, this clonotype turned up a few times. The rearrangement links TRBV7-2 to TRBJ2-1; D ambiguous. The CDR3 covers 13 residues. The germline V gene has CDR1 SGHTA and CDR2 FQGNSA. The V end lost 1 base, the J end lost 5 bases, and 6 bases lay between the germline ends. CDR3 residues: CASSLGANNEQFF. The CDR3 region has the DNA TGTGCCAGCAGCTTAGGGGCTAACAATGAGCAGTTCTTC.